This TCR beta chain was observed in a study of CD8+CD57+ T cells in acquired aplastic anemia. For the study at large: Around 3.2 ug was the average amount of DNA from sorted CD4+ and CD8+ cells.

Both TCR beta VDJ combination and CDR3 sequence profiling were carried out. Genomic DNA was the template for this profiling. TCRdb fed the reads into MiXCR, producing one record per CDR3 protein. In the table there are 200,000 to 300,000 distinct CDR3 sequences, less than 85% of which are singletons. With regard to this clonotype: Its antigen is as yet unknown.

Patients who underwent sequencing had shown CD8+CD57+ cell expansion by flow cytometry. Acquired aplastic anemia of severe grade affected all patients. Broader study findings: With respect to CD8+ Simpson's diversity, patients and controls did not differ significantly. Between patients and controls, about 30 CD8+ CDR3 sequences were found in common.

The receptor was derived from a human donor with aplastic anemia. The sequencing input was sorted CD4+, CD8+, or CD8+CD57+ T cells (not recorded which) from PBMCs.

CDR3 protein: CASSLEVTGLEFFYTF. Here the CDR3 DNA reads TGTGCCAGCAGCTTGGAGGTTACCGGGCTCGAGTTCTTCTACACCTTC. This chain uses TRBV7-2 with TRBJ1-2; unclear D gene. Germline V gene sequence: CDR1 SGHTA, CDR2 FQGNSA. The CDR3 has 16 amino acids. Trimming removed 3 bases from V and 10 bases from J, with 24 bases in between.